Following are 28 T cell receptor beta chains from one sample sequenced in a study of cytotoxic CD8 clonotypes in ibrutinib-treated CLL. Method: immunoSEQ multiplex PCR; TCRdb's copy keeps in-frame clones and lacks some. The table lists over 100,000 clones, 58% of them singletons. This specimen was PBMCs, taken after 24 months of ibrutinib treatment. The receptors here all came from a human donor with chronic lymphocytic leukemia.

The chain couples TRBV5-6 to TRBJ2-7, with D unclear. V was clipped by 4 bases and J by 0 bases, with 8 bases between them. The CDR3 length is 13 residues. Germline CDR1 and CDR2: SGHDT and YYEEEE. The CDR3 spells CASSHDTSYEQYF. The CDR3, as DNA: TGTGCCAGCAGCCACGACACCTCCTACGAGCAGTACTTC.

The chain joins TRBV11-2 to TRBJ2-3, with 9 bases fitting TRBD2. This CDR3 is built from 16 residues. V gave up 2 bases and J gave up 4 bases; unmatched junction bases: 7. Germline V gene data show CDR1 as SGHAT and CDR2 as FQNNGV. The CDR3 nucleotides read TGTGCCAGCAGCTTAAGTGGCGGGGGGGCTGCAGATACGCAGTATTTT. It specifies CASSLSGGGAADTQYF.

The rearrangement links TRBV4-2 to TRBJ2-1, with 12 bases matching TRBD1. CDR1 and CDR2 (germline): LGHNA, YNFKEQ. This CDR3 is built from 15 residues. Trimming took 4 bases from V and 5 from J; bases not matched to a gene: 3. This chain's CDR3 is CASSPGQGADNEQFF. The DNA of the CDR3 is TGTGCCAGCAGCCCGGGACAGGGGGCAGACAATGAGCAGTTCTTC.

This clone was picked up a small number of times. This chain links TRBV14 with TRBJ2-7; no clear D gene. The germline V gene encodes CDR1 SGHDN and CDR2 FVKESK. The CDR3 is 13 amino acids. Trimming pared 0 bases from V and 4 bases from J, leaving 7 bases between. The CDR3 loop is CASSQDLRYEQYF. Written as DNA, the CDR3 is TGTGCCAGCAGCCAAGACTTACGGTACGAGCAGTACTTC.

This chain uses TRBV12-5 with TRBJ2-2, with TRBD1 identical over 7 bases. Germline CDR1 and CDR2: LGHNT and FRNRAP. With V trimmed by 1 base and J by 5 bases, 16 bases remained unmatched. There are 19 residues in the CDR3. This CDR3 reads CASGLGTGKVVGTTGELFF. Written as DNA, the CDR3 is TGTGCTAGTGGTTTGGGGACAGGAAAAGTAGTAGGAACAACCGGGGAGCTGTTTTTT.

The chain joins TRBV5-1 to TRBJ2-5, with D possibly TRBD2 on 6 matching bases. The CDR3 is 15 amino acids. Trimming removed 5 bases from V and 0 bases from J, with 14 bases in between. Germline-derived CDR1 and CDR2 are SGHRS and YFSETQ. CDR3 coding DNA: TGCGCCAGCAGTTCAGGTAGCGGATACCAAGAGACCCAGTACTTC. This encodes CASSSGSGYQETQYF.

Only one count was recorded for this clone. The chain recombines TRBV5-1 with TRBJ2-5; D is unresolved. The V end was cut by 0 bases, the J end by 1 base, with 7 bases between. The germline V gene has CDR1 SGHRS and CDR2 YFSETQ. The CDR3 contains 14 residues. CDR3 DNA sequence: TGCGCCAGCAGCTTGGAACCGGGCCAAGAGACCCAGTACTTC. This translates into CASSLEPGQETQYF.

In its sample, this clone was seen a few times. The CDR3 DNA is TGTGCCAGCAGCATGTTCGACAGAGATTCGGCAGATACGCAGTATTTT. This translates into CASSMFDRDSADTQYF. The rearrangement links TRBV5-6 to TRBJ2-3; D possibly corresponds to TRBD1 (5 bases). This CDR3 contains 16 residues. Germline V gene sequence: CDR1 SGHDT, CDR2 YYEEEE. Trimming left V 4 bases short and J 4 bases short, with 19 bases between.

The CDR3 DNA follows: TGTGCCTGTGGGGGGACAGGGTTTATGACTGAAGCTTTCTTT. This sequence encodes CACGGTGFMTEAFF. The chain joins TRBV30 to TRBJ1-1, with 9 bases fitting TRBD1. The germline V gene encodes CDR1 GTSNPN and CDR2 SVGIG (reference sequence). The CDR3 has 14 residues. J lost 5 bases, V lost 6 bases, and 10 bases had no gene match.

This chain connects TRBV6-1 to TRBJ2-5, with TRBD2 identical over 9 bases. This CDR3 has 15 residues. The V and J ends lost 7 bases and 2 bases, in that order; junction bases with no gene match: 8. The germline gives CDR1 MNHNS, CDR2 SASEGT. The CDR3 spells CASNRLAGQQETQYF. Written as DNA, the CDR3 is TGTGCCAGCAATCGGCTAGCGGGGCAACAAGAGACCCAGTACTTC.

The rearrangement joins TRBV2 to TRBJ2-3, with 8 bases fitting TRBD2. The CDR3 length is 18 residues. V gave up 0 bases and J gave up 2 bases; unmatched junction bases: 10. Germline values: CDR1 SNHLY, CDR2 FYNNEI. The CDR3 region has the DNA TGTGCCAGCAGTGAAGCGCGTCAGGGACTAGTGTTCACAGATACGCAGTATTTT. Its translation is CASSEARQGLVFTDTQYF.

DNA of the CDR3: TGTGCCAGCAGCTTACAGGGCGGGAGCTCCTACGAGCAGTACTTC. Encoded protein: CASSLQGGSSYEQYF. The V call is TRBV11-2, the J call TRBJ2-7; 7 bases align to TRBD2. Germline V gene sequence: CDR1 SGHAT, CDR2 FQNNGV. Trimming cost V 2 bases and J 0 bases; bases outside gene matches: 4. CDR3 length: 15 amino acids.

The rearrangement links TRBV7-2 to TRBJ1-5; 7 nucleotides match TRBD1. CDR1 and CDR2 from the germline V gene are SGHTA and FQGNSA. Trimming removed 10 bases from V and 5 bases from J; junction bases left unmatched: 8. The CDR3 extends over 13 amino acids. The CDR3 DNA is TGTGCCATTGCACAGGGGCCCTATCAGCCCCAGCATTTT. Protein product: CAIAQGPYQPQHF. Filled out from reference TRBV7-2 and TRBJ1-5, the complete variable domain reads GAGVSQSPSNKVTEKGKDVELRCDPISGHTALYWYRQSLGQGLEFLIYFQGNSAPDKSGLPSDRFSAERTGGSVSTLTIQRTQQEDSAVYLCAIAQGPYQPQHFGDGTRLSIL.

The chain employs TRBV6-6 and TRBJ2-7; TRBD1 might be the D (5 bases). V gave up 5 bases and J gave up 3 bases, with 11 bases separating them. The germline V gene encodes CDR1 MNHNY and CDR2 SVGAGI (reference sequence). The CDR3 is made up of 13 amino acids. CDR3 DNA sequence: TGTGCCAGCAGTCAGGGATCCGGCTACGAGCAGTACTTC. Encoded protein: CASSQGSGYEQYF.

This clone was seen once. The rearrangement links TRBV30 to TRBJ1-2; D gene ambiguous. The CDR3 sequence is 14 residues long. The V end was cut by 2 bases, the J end by 1 base, with 11 bases between. Germline values: CDR1 GTSNPN, CDR2 SVGIG (reference sequence). The CDR3 DNA sequence: TGTGCCTGGAGTTCTGGACGGATTAACTATGGCTACACCTTC. Encoded protein: CAWSSGRINYGYTF.

This chain uses TRBV7-9 with TRBJ2-5; TRBD1 aligns across 11 bases. The DNA end favors TRBJ2-7, so the J call may be wrong. Germline lookup yields CDR1 SEHNR and CDR2 FQNEAQ (reference sequence). The CDR3 has 16 amino acids. The DNA of the CDR3 is TGTGCCAGCAGCTCCCTAACCGGGACAGGGGGCTACGAGCAGTACTTC. As protein: CASSSLTGTGGYEQYF.

A word on this clone: Other DNA sequences in the same sample also yield this CDR3. The chain links TRBV7-2 to TRBJ2-6; D is possibly TRBD2 (5 bases). V dropped 2 bases and J dropped 1 base, with 6 bases sitting between them. This CDR3 comprises 15 residues. Germline CDR1 and CDR2: SGHTA and FQGNSA. The CDR3 sequence is CASSLRGSGANVLTF. CDR3 in DNA: TGTGCCAGCAGCTTACGAGGGTCTGGGGCCAACGTCCTGACTTTC.

The CDR3: CAWKGIGAKNIQYF. The CDR3 nucleotides are TGTGCCTGGAAAGGAATAGGGGCCAAAAACATTCAGTACTTC. This chain uses TRBV30 with TRBJ2-4; D unresolved. CDR3 length: 14 residues. V shed 4 bases and J shed 1 base, with 11 bases lying between them. Per germline, CDR1 GTSNPN and CDR2 SVGIG (reference sequence).

This clone was observed a handful of times. The V and J genes are TRBV20-1 and TRBJ1-2; D is uncertain. V was pared by 2 bases and J by 8 bases, with 9 bases between. In germline, CDR1 is DFQATT, CDR2 SNEGSKA (reference sequence). The CDR3 consists of 11 residues. The CDR3: CSARSPAGYTF. DNA of the CDR3: TGCAGTGCTAGAAGCCCCGCGGGCTACACCTTC.

The rearrangement uses TRBV2 and TRBJ1-6; D gene uncertain. The CDR3 length is 13 residues. Trimming took 6 bases from V and 6 from J, leaving 9 bases between them. Germline V gene lookup returns CDR1 SNHLY and CDR2 FYNNEI. The CDR3 region is CASRPDGNSPLHF. The CDR3 region has the DNA TGTGCCAGCAGACCGGACGGTAATTCACCCCTCCACTTT.

Ten or more counts support this clone. Different DNA sequences within this sample yield the same CDR3. The chain is built from TRBV9 and TRBJ2-2, with 9 bases that match TRBD1. CDR1 and CDR2 (germline): SGDLS, YYNGEE. J gave up 3 bases and V 2 bases, and 2 bases lay outside the gene matches. The CDR3 is made up of 15 amino acids. The CDR3 reads CASSVGTGHTGELFF. CDR3 nucleotide sequence: TGTGCCAGCAGCGTCGGGACAGGGCACACCGGGGAGCTGTTTTTT. The whole variable domain, filled in from reference TRBV9 and TRBJ2-2, reads DSGVTQTPKHLITATGQRVTLRCSPRSGDLSVYWYQQSLDQGLQFLIQYYNGEERAKGNILERFSAQQFPDLHSELNLSSLELGDSALYFCASSVGTGHTGELFFGEGSRLTVL.

The rearrangement links TRBV5-1 to TRBJ2-1; D may be TRBD1 or TRBD2 (5 bases each). The CDR3 contains 12 residues. Germline CDR1 and CDR2: SGHRS and YFSETQ. With 2 bases removed from V and 13 bases from J, the gap between germline ends came to 13 bases. In DNA form, the CDR3 reads TGCGCCAGCAGCTTACCGAGGGACGAACAGTTCTTC. Protein: CASSLPRDEQFF.

The chain is built from TRBV29-1 and TRBJ1-5; D possibly corresponds to TRBD1 (5 bases). Germline values: CDR1 SQVTM, CDR2 ANQGSEA. V was cut by 2 bases and J by 8 bases, with 13 bases left in between. This CDR3 region has 13 residues. In nucleotides, the CDR3 is TGCAGCGTTGAACAGACTTGGGGGGAGCCCCAGCATTTT. Translation: CSVEQTWGEPQHF.

CDR3 loop: CSAEGVGTGNEKLFF. The CDR3 coding sequence is TGCAGCGCCGAGGGGGTAGGGACAGGGAATGAAAAACTGTTTTTT. The chain joins TRBV29-1 to TRBJ1-4; the match to TRBD1 covers 9 bases. Germline V lookup: CDR1 SQVTM, CDR2 ANQGSEA. J lost 5 bases, V lost 7 bases, and 11 bases had no gene match. The length of the CDR3 is 15 residues.

The CDR3 reads CASSFSQETQYF. CDR3 in DNA: TGTGCCAGCAGCTTCAGTCAAGAGACCCAGTACTTC. The chain is built from TRBV5-4 and TRBJ2-5, with unresolved D. This CDR3 is 12 amino acids long. The germline V gene encodes CDR1 SGHNT and CDR2 YYREEE (reference sequence). V dropped 2 bases and J dropped 2 bases, with 4 bases sitting between them.

This clone was detected a few times. The CDR3 DNA is TGTGCCAGCAGTTCCGAGGGGGGGACCAATCAGCCCCAGCATTTT. This encodes CASSSEGGTNQPQHF. The rearrangement joins TRBV2 to TRBJ1-5, with D possibly TRBD1 on 6 matching bases. V lost 5 bases and J 3 bases, leaving 14 bases between the germline ends. CDR1 is SNHLY, CDR2 FYNNEI, per germline. The CDR3 runs 15 residues.

The genes are TRBV25-1 and TRBJ2-3, with D unclear. Per germline, CDR1 MGHDK and CDR2 SYGVNS. With 4 bases removed from V and 3 bases from J, the gap between germline ends came to 11 bases. This CDR3 contains 14 residues. The CDR3 is CASSARRETDTQYF. CDR3 DNA sequence: TGTGCCAGCAGTGCAAGAAGAGAGACAGATACGCAGTATTTT. Supplemented by reference TRBV25-1 and TRBJ2-3, the full variable domain reads EADIYQTPRYLVIGTGKKITLECSQTMGHDKMYWYQQDPGMELHLIHYSYGVNSTEKGDLSSESTVSRIRTEHFPLTLESARPSHTSQYLCASSARRETDTQYFGPGTRLTVL.

The chain has TRBV2 and TRBJ1-2; D is unresolved. Trimming stripped 3 bases from V and 2 bases from J, with 10 bases between. The CDR3 spans 14 residues. Germline V CDR1 and CDR2: SNHLY, FYNNEI. CDR3 in DNA: TGTGCCAGCAGTGAGTTGACTGAGAACTATGGCTACACCTTC. Translating it yields CASSELTENYGYTF.